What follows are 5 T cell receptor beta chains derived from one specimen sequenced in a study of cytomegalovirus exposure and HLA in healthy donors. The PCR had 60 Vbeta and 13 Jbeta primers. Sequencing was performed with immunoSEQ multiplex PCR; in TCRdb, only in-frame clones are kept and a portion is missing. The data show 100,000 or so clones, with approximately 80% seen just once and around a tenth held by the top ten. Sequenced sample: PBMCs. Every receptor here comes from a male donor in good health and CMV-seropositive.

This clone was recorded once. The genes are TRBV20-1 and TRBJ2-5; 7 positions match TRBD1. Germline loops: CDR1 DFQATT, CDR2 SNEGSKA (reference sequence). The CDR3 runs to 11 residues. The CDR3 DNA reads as TGCAGCTACACAGGGGTAGAGACCCAGTACTTC. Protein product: CSYTGVETQYF.

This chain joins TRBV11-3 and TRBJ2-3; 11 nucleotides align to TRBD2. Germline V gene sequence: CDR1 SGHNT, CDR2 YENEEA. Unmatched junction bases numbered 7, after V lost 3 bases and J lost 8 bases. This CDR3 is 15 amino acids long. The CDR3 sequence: CASSFTSGSLVTQYF. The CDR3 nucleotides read TGTGCCAGCAGCTTCACTAGCGGGAGTTTGGTTACGCAGTATTTT.

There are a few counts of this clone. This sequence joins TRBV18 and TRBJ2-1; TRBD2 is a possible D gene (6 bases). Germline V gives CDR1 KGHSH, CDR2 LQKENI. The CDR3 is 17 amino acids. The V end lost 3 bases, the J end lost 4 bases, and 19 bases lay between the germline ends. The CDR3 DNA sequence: TGTGCCAGCTCACCCAACGACTTAGCAGGACTATACAATGAGCAGTTCTTC. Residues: CASSPNDLAGLYNEQFF.

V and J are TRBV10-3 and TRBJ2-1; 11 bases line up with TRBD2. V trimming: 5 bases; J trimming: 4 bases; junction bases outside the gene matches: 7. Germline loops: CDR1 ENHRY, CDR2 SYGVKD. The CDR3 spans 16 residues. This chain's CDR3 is CAISRTGTSGYNEQFF. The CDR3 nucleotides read TGTGCCATCAGTCGAACGGGGACTAGCGGATACAATGAGCAGTTCTTC.

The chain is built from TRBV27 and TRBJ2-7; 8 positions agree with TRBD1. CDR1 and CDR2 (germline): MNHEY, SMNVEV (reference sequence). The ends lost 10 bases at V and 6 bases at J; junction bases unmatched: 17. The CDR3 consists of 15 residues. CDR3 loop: CATGHPQGAPGEQYF. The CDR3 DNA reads TGTGCCACCGGCCACCCCCAGGGGGCTCCGGGCGAGCAGTACTTC.